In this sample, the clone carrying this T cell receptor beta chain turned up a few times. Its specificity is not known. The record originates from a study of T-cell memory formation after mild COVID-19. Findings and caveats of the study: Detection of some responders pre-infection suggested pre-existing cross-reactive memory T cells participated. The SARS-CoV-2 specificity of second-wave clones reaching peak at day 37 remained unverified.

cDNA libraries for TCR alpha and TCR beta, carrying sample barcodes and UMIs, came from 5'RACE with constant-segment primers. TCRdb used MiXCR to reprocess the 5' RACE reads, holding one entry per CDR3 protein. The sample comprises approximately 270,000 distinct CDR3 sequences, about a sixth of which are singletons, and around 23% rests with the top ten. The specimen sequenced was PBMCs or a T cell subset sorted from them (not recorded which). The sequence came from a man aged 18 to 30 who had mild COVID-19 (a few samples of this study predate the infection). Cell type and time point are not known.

Here the CDR3 DNA reads TGTGCCAGCAGCGTGGGGCGCAGCTCTGGAAACACCATATATTTT. Its protein product is CASSVGRSSGNTIYF. The chain links TRBV7-2 to TRBJ1-3; possible D gene TRBD1, 5 bases. The germline V gene encodes CDR1 SGHTA and CDR2 FQGNSA. The CDR3 is 15 amino acids. Trimming pared 5 bases from V and 0 bases from J, leaving 11 bases between.